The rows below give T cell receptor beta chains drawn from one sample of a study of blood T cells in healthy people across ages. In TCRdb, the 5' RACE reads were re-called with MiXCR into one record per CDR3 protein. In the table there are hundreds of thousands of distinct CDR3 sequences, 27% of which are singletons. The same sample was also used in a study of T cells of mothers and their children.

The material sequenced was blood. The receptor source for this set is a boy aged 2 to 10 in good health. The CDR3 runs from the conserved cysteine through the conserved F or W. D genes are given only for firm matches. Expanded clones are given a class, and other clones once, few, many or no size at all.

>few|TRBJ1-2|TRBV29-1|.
CSAIAGRYGYTF
TGCAGCGCCATAGCAGGGCGCTATGGCTACACCTTC
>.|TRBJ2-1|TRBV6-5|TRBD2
CASRRLAGNWNEQFF
TGTGCCAGCAGAAGACTAGCGGGAAACTGGAATGAGCAGTTCTTC
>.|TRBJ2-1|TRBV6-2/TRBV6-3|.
CASSYSDTSWAVNYNEQFF
TGTGCCAGCAGTTACTCTGATACTAGCTGGGCGGTCAACTACAATGAGCAGTTCTTC
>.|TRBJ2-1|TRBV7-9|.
CASSLKPGTYNEQFF
TGTGCCAGCAGCTTAAAGCCGGGCACCTACAATGAGCAGTTCTTC
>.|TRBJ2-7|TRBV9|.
CASSPGGFSSYEQYF
TGTGCCAGCAGCCCTGGGGGTTTTAGCTCCTACGAGCAGTACTTC
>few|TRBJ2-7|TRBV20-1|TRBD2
CSATPLAGGYEQYF
TGCAGTGCTACCCCTTTAGCGGGAGGGTACGAGCAGTACTTC
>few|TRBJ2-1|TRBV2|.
CASRSTGINEQFF
TGTGCCAGCAGAAGCACAGGGATCAATGAGCAGTTCTTC
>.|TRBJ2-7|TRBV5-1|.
CASSLFGQSSYEQYF
TGCGCCAGCAGCTTGTTTGGACAGAGCTCCTACGAGCAGTACTTC
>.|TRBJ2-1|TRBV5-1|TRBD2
CASSMRGYNEQFF
TGCGCCAGCAGCATGCGGGGGTACAATGAGCAGTTCTTC
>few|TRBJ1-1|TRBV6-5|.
CASSYSTRGVRESNTEAFF
TGTGCCAGCAGTTACTCGACCCGGGGAGTGAGGGAGTCGAACACTGAAGCTTTCTTT
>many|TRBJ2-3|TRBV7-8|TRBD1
CASSLGQGTQYF
TGTGCCAGCAGCCTTGGACAGGGTACGCAGTATTTT
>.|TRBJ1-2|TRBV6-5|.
CASSYEGIDPYYGYTF
TGTGCCAGCAGTTACGAGGGGATTGACCCGTACTATGGCTACACCTTC
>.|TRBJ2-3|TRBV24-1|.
CATSDPVSDTQYF
TGTGCCACCAGTGATCCCGTTTCAGATACGCAGTATTTT
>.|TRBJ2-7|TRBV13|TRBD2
CASSDTGRASYEQYF
TGTGCCAGCAGCGATACGGGGAGGGCCTCCTACGAGCAGTACTTC
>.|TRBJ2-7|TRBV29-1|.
CSVRGSDYEQYF
TGCAGCGTTAGGGGCTCTGACTACGAGCAGTACTTC
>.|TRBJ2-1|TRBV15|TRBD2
CATSRDRGAYNEQFF
TGTGCCACCAGCAGAGATCGGGGGGCCTACAATGAGCAGTTCTTC
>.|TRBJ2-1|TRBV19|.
CASSEGSGKGYPEQFF
TGTGCCAGTAGTGAAGGAAGCGGCAAAGGGTATCCTGAGCAGTTCTTC